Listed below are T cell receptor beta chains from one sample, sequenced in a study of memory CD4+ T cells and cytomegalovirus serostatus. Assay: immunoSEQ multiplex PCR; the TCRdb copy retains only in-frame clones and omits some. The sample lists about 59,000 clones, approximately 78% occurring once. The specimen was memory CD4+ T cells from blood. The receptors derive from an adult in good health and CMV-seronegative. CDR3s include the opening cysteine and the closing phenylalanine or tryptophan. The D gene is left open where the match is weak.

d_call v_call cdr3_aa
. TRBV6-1 CASSEGTVRTHTEAFF
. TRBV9 CASSGNTDRSYNEQFF
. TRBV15 CATSREGTISSYNEQFF
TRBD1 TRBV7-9 CASTRQGAYEQYF
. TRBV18 CASSARAIEETQYF
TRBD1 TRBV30 CAWSVRRPGQGDNEQFF
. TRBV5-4 CASSPGQQETQYF
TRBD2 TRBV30 CAWSVKVRTSGYEQYF
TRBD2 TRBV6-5 CASSPGLAGTDTQYF
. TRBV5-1 CASSLGGDGEAFF
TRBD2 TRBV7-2 CASSTRTSGRDGEQFF
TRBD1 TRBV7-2 CASSLGTGETQYF
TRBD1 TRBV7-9 CASSWGQGPYEQYF
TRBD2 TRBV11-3 CASSISGRERHF
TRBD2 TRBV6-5 CASNPSGGRPYEQYF
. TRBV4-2 CASSQGVSGGTDTQYF
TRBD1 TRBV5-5 CASSPQTGSYEQYF
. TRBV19 CASSMTGSYYEQYF
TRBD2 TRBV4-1 CASSRGLAGNTGELFF
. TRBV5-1 CASSQGVGATNEKLFF
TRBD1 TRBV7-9 CASSFPGQGTGVGYTF
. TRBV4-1 CASSQDFFGPGETQYF
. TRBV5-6 CASSSGTRYGYTF
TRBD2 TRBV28 CASGTGTRFNEQFF
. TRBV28 CASYASGEIQYEQYF
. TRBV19 CASSTTGWGVSNQPQHF
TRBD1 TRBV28 CASSSPGTGVHQPQHF
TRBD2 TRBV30 CAWSLAGGVYEQFF
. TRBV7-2 CASSFTPDSNQPQHF
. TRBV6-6 CASTWVSADTQYF
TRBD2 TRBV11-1 CASSSLAGVETGELFF
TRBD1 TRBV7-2 CASSFGTENTGELFF
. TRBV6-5 CASSLLGQTEAFF
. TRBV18 CASSPREYEQYF
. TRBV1 CTSSQDTFSGGPSSYNEQFF
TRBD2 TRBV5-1 CASSPTVVAGTSETQYF
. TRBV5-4 CASSLTPGAKNIQYF
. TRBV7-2 CASSSQGSTDTQYF
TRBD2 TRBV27 CASSLSSGRFYNEQFF
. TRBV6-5 CASSASGTNYGYTF
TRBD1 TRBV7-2 CASSLGPGGRQPQHF
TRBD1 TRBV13 CASSSGTENTEAFF
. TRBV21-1 CARPDRVGYTF
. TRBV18 CASSPRKGSREKLFF
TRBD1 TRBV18 CASSRDRGNQPQHF
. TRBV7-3 CASSLRLGAGDTQYF
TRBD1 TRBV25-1 CASKQGAPTYEQYF
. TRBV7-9 CASSLGSGNTIYF
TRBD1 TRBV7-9 CASSARTGGNTEAFF
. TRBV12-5 CASGLVGGRVGGYTF
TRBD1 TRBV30 CAWSGTGISNYGYTF